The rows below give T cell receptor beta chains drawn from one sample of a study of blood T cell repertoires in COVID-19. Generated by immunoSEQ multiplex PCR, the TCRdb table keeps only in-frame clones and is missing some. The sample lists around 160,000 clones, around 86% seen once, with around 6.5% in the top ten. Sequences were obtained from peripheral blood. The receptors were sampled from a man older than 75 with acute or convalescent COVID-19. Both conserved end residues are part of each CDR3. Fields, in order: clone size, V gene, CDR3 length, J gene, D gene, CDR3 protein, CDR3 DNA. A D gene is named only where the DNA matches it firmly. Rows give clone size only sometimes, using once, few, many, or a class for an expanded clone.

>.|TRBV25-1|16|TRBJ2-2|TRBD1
CASSAGTGVAGGELFF
TGTGCCAGCAGTGCGGGGACAGGGGTTGCGGGCGGGGAGCTGTTTTTT
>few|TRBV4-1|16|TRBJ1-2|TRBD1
CASSQTGGIYNYGYTF
TGCGCCAGCAGCCAGACAGGGGGAATATATAACTATGGCTACACCTTC
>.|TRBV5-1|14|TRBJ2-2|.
CASSSQLNTGELFF
TGCGCCAGCAGCTCTCAGTTGAACACCGGGGAGCTGTTTTTT
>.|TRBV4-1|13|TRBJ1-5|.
CASSVGLDQPQHF
TGCGCCAGCAGCGTCGGGTTGGATCAGCCCCAGCATTTT
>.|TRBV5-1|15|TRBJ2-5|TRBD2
CASSLEASGVGTQYF
TGCGCCAGCAGCTTGGAAGCTAGCGGGGTGGGGACCCAGTACTTC
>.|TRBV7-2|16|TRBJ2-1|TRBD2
CASSLRFSGGAHEQFF
TGTGCCAGCAGCCTTAGATTCAGCGGGGGGGCCCATGAGCAGTTCTTC
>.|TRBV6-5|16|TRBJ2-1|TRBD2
CASSYSASGGYNEQFF
TGTGCCAGCAGTTACTCTGCTAGCGGGGGCTACAATGAGCAGTTCTTC
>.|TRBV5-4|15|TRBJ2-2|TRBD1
CASSKDRGPIGELFF
TGTGCCAGCAGCAAGGACAGGGGTCCGATCGGGGAGCTGTTTTTT
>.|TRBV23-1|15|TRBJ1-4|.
CASSPDDRPNEKLFF
TGCGCCAGCAGTCCAGACGACAGACCTAATGAAAAACTGTTTTTT
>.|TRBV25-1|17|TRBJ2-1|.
CASSNEGRGTGHNEQFF
TGTGCCAGCAGTAACGAAGGGAGGGGGACAGGTCACAATGAGCAGTTCTTC
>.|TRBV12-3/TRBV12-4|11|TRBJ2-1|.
CASSARVEQFF
TGTGCCAGCAGTGCCCGGGTTGAGCAGTTCTTC
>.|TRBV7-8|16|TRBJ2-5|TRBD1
CASSLALGQGEETQYF
TGTGCCAGCAGCTTAGCCCTTGGACAGGGTGAAGAGACCCAGTACTTC
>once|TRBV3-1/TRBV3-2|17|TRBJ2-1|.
CASSLLGGRGNYNEQFF
TGTGCCAGCAGCCTATTGGGTGGGAGGGGGAACTACAATGAGCAGTTCTTC
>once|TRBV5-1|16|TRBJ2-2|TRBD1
CASSPRQGSSTGELFF
TGCGCCAGCAGCCCACGACAGGGATCCAGCACCGGGGAGCTGTTTTTT
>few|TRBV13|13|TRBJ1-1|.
CASSLVSGSDAFF
TGTGCCAGCAGCTTAGTATCAGGTTCTGATGCTTTCTTT
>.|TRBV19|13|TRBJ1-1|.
CASMMAVNTEAFF
TGTGCCAGTATGATGGCCGTGAACACTGAAGCTTTCTTT